This T cell receptor beta chain appears in the sequencing data of a study of blood T cells in healthy people across ages (dated by TCRdb to about 2015). Regarding the study in general: In model experiments, template switching captured about one uniquely barcoded TCR beta cDNA molecule for every two T cells. The study measured age-related changes in TCR beta repertoire diversity using deep sequencing normalized with unique cDNA molecular identifiers. The donors were split into four age groups: young (average 16 years), middle-aged (about 40), aged (roughly 68) and long-lived (more than 80). To avoid experimental bias, donors of different ages were distributed randomly across sequencing lanes. The study analyzed two additional independent replicas of 1 million unique cDNA reads from the same blood draw for two donors, one aged 18 to 29 and one aged 80 or older. Study-wide conclusions, independent of this receptor: Because donor CMV infection status was unknown, age-related changes in expanded clonotypes were potentially confounded. Observed TCR beta diversity per million T cells fell roughly linearly with age, and a significant reduction was already apparent by age around 40. Estimates of total diversity based on one million sequenced T cells were regarded as lower bounds and as underestimates. Compared with the aged group, more naive CD4+ T cells, fewer expanded clones and increased TCR diversity were shown by the long-lived group, suggesting age selection. Bulk unsorted PBMC profiling prevented conclusive comparison of naive and antigen-experienced compartments. There was a strong correlation between observed TCR beta diversity and the percentage of naive T cells measured by flow cytometry.

From the cysteine through the phenylalanine, the CDR3 covers 18 amino acids. Only the CDR3 part of the read is kept: 54 bases, read in frame from the first base. The V end gives up 3 bases and the J end 6 bases, leaving 13 bases in the junction not matched to a gene. This clonotype was counted a few times. Its target antigen remains unknown. Base qualities are not provided; no much larger clone lies one nucleotide away. Systemically healthy Caucasian individuals from Russia, 35 to 50 in total and aged 6 to 90 years, were included as donors. Around 10 milliliters of peripheral blood were collected from each donor into EDTA-treated Vacutainer tubes. PBMCs were isolated by Ficoll-Paque density-gradient centrifugation, with at least 6.5 million obtained per sample. Trizol reagent was used to extract total RNA from PBMCs, with at least 6 micrograms per sample. Naive CD45RAhigh/CD27high T cell percentages were measured by flow cytometry on a PBMC aliquot from every donor.

The receptor library was made with 5' RACE. Sequenced on an Illumina HiSeq 2500. A second roughly 6 to 11 cycle PCR used a sample-barcoded 5' primer and a J-beta primer mix. Each TCR beta cDNA molecule received a unique molecular identifier from a template-switch 5' adaptor carrying 12 random nucleotides. At least 2.5 million CDR3-containing paired-end reads were obtained from each sample. First-strand cDNA was synthesized from all RNA with the Mint cDNA synthesis kit, primed by a TRBC-specific oligonucleotide. Following uracil-DNA glycosylase treatment, all cDNA underwent a first 18-cycle PCR with the universal primers M1SS and BC2_uni_R. The authors' pipeline ran thus. Each sample was normalized by randomly selecting 1 million high-quality reads, each carrying a distinct molecular identifier. Instead of being binned into consensus sequences, reads that shared molecular identifiers were thrown out. MiTCR, set to a Q25 quality threshold and the strictest error-elimination algorithm, was used for CDR3 identification, clonotype clustering and error correction. A nonparametric unseen species model using Euler transformation provided a lower-bound estimate of total TCR beta diversity. TCRdb trimmed the raw reads at Q25, called clones with MiXCR and kept productive beta chains. Each CDR3 protein gets just one entry, which takes the most common genes and DNA from the rows behind it. The V and J calls come from TCRdb's annotation, not from the publication. The sample yields 1,500,000 or so distinct CDR3 sequences; 35% to 45% were counted once. The ten largest clones capture approximately 4% of the sample.

The receptor was derived from a woman aged 18 to 35 in good health. The chain is encoded by TRBV12-3 or TRBV12-4 joined to TRBJ2-3, with 12 middle bases fitting TRBD2. Sequenced: blood. Here is the DNA: TGTGCCAGCAGTTTCCCTAGCGGGGGGGCTACCGAGGGGGATACGCAGTATTTT. Its amino acids are CASSFPSGGATEGDTQYF.